These T cell receptor beta chains were read from a single sample in a study of PD-1 blockade in classical Hodgkin lymphoma. Assay used: immunoSEQ multiplex PCR; TCRdb lists only in-frame clones, some missing. The data contain 53,000 or so clones, approximately 81% of them seen just once; the ten biggest clones take up approximately 15%. Sequenced here: peripheral blood mononuclear cells (PBMCs), sampled at baseline. The source is a human donor with classical Hodgkin lymphoma. Each CDR3 is given with its conserved first and last residue.

j_call	v_call	cdr3_aa
TRBJ2-3	TRBV19	CASSIDRGMTDTQYF
TRBJ2-5	TRBV5-1	CASSTGTGGRETQYF
TRBJ2-1	TRBV11-3	CASSLVGRGRRYNEQFF
TRBJ2-1	TRBV11-3	CASSLGRRGGYNEQFF
TRBJ2-1	TRBV5-1	CASSSGHNEQFF
TRBJ2-5	TRBV11-3	CASSPPEVQETQYF
TRBJ2-5	TRBV30	CAWNLGASGNQETQYF
TRBJ1-4	TRBV2	CASTEGGQGNEKLFF
TRBJ2-1	TRBV18	CASSPIRTSGRPGEQFF
TRBJ2-7	TRBV7-9	CASSLVGAGYEQYF
TRBJ2-1	TRBV19	CASTASRGNPYNEQFF
TRBJ2-5	TRBV5-1	CASSWPGKETQYF
TRBJ2-3	TRBV6-6	CASSRPQRNTDTQYF
TRBJ1-3	TRBV25-1	CASSGWGSGNTIYF
TRBJ2-1	TRBV10-3	CATDSGVYNEQFF
TRBJ2-2	TRBV5-1	CASSLEGGRIAGELFF
TRBJ2-3	TRBV27	CASSHRTGRTDTQYF
TRBJ1-1	TRBV18	CASSPTAGEKAFF
TRBJ2-2	TRBV18	CASSRQDNTGELFF
TRBJ2-1	TRBV13	CASTKDRTSYNEQFF
TRBJ1-1	TRBV6-1	CASSEIRQGAGAFF
TRBJ1-1	TRBV2	CASNRGRQDLNTEAFF
TRBJ2-7	TRBV5-5	CASSITGATYEQYF